This T cell receptor beta chain was identified in a study of radiation and T cells in renal cell carcinoma. The CDR3 is 16 residues long. CDR1 is LGHNA, CDR2 YSLEER, per germline. V was trimmed by 0 bases and J by 5 bases, leaving 11 bases between them. Described time point: blood 4 weeks post-SBRT, at nephrectomy. Stated treatment: 15 Gy SBRT to primary tumor, nephrectomy 4 weeks later. The protocol was immunoSEQ multiplex PCR, while the TCRdb copy is restricted to in-frame clones and leaves out a portion. This sample has 150,000 or so clones, with about 88% found just once. The source is a woman in her 50s with renal cell carcinoma. Source: blood, taken from a patient whose treatment included radiotherapy and nephrectomy. J is TRBJ1-6 and V is TRBV4-3, with D possibly matching TRBD1 (5 bases). In nucleotides, the CDR3 is TGCGCCAGCAGCCAAGACGTCGGAGGGGATAATTCACCCCTCCACTTT. Protein product: CASSQDVGGDNSPLHF.